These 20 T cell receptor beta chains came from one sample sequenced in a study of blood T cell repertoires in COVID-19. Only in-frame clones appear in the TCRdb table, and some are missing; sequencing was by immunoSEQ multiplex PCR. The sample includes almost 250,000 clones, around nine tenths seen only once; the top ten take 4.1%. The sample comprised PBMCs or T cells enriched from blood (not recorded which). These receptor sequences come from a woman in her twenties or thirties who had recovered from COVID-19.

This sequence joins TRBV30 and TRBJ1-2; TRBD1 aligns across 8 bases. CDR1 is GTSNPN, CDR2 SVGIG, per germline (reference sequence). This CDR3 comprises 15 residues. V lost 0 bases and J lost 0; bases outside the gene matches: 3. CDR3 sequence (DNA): TGTGCCTGGAGTGTATCAGGGGGCTCTAACTATGGCTACACCTTC. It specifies CAWSVSGGSNYGYTF.

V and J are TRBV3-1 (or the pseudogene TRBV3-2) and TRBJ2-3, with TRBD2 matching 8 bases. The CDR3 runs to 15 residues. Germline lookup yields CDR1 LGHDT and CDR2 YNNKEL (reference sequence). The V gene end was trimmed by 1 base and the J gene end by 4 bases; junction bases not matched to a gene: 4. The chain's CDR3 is CASSQGAGAADTQYF. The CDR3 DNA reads TGTGCCAGCAGCCAAGGAGCGGGAGCGGCAGATACGCAGTATTTT.

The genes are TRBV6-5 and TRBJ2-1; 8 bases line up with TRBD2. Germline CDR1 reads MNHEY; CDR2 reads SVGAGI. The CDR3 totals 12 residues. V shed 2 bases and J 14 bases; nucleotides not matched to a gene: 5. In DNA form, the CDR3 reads TGTGCCAGCAGTTACCCGGGGGGGTTGGAGTTCTTC. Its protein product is CASSYPGGLEFF.

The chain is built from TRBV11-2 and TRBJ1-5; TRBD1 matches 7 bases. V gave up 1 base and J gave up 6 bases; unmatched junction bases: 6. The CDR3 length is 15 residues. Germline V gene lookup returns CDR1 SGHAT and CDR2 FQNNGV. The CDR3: CASSLATGYGQPQHF. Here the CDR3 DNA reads TGTGCCAGCAGCTTAGCGACAGGGTACGGTCAGCCCCAGCATTTT.

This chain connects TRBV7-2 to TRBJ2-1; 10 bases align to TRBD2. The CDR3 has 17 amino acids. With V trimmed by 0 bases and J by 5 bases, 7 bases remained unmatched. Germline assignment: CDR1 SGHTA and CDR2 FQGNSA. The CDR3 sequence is CASSLASSGRGNNEQFF. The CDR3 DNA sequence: TGTGCCAGCAGCTTAGCCTCAAGCGGGAGGGGCAACAATGAGCAGTTCTTC.

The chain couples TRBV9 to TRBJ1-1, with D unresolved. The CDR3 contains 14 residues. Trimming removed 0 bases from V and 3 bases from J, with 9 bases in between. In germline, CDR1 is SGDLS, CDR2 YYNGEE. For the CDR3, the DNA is TGTGCCAGCAGCGTAGCAGCCCGGGACACTGAAGCTTTCTTT. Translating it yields CASSVAARDTEAFF.

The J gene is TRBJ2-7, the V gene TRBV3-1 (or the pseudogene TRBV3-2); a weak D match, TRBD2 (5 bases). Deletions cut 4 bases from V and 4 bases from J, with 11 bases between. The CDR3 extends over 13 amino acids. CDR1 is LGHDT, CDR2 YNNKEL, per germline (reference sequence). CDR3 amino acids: CASSPLGEYEQYF. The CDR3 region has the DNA TGTGCCAGCAGCCCCCTCGGGGAATACGAGCAGTACTTC.

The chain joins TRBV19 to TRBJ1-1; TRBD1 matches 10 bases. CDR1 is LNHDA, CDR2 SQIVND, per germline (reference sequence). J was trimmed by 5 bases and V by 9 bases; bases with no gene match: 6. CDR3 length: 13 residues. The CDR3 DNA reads TGTGCCAGCCTAGACAGGGGGCCAACTGAAGCTTTCTTT. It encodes CASLDRGPTEAFF.

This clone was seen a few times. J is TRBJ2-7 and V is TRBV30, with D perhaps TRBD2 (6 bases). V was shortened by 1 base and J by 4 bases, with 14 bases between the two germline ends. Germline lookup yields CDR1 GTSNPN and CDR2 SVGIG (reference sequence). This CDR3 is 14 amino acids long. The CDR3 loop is CAWSAGEELYEQYF. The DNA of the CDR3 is TGTGCCTGGAGTGCGGGGGAGGAATTATACGAGCAGTACTTC. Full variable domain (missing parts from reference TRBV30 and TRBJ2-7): SQTIHQWPATLVQPVGSPLSLECTVEGTSNPNLYWYRQAAGRGLQLLFYSVGIGQISSEVPQNLSASRPQDRQFILSSKKLLLSDSGFYLCAWSAGEELYEQYFGPGTRLTVT.

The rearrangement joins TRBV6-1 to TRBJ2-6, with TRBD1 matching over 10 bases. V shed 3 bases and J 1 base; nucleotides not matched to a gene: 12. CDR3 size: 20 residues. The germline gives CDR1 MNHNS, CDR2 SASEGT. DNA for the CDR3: TGTGCCAGCAGTGACCGGGACAGGGGCCGCTTCTTTTCTGGGGCCAACGTCCTGACTTTC. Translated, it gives CASSDRDRGRFFSGANVLTF.

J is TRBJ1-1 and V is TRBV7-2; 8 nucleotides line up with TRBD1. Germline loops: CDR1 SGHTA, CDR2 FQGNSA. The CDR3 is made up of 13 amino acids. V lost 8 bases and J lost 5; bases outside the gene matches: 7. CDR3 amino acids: CASHGQGGTEAFF. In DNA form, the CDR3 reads TGTGCCAGCCACGGACAGGGAGGAACTGAAGCTTTCTTT.

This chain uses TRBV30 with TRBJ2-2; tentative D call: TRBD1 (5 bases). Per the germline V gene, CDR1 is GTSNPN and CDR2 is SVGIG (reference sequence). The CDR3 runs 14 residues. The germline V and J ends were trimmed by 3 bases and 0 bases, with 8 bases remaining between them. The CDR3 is CAWRVGANTGELFF. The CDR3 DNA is TGTGCCTGGAGAGTAGGGGCGAACACCGGGGAGCTGTTTTTT.

The CDR3 DNA is TGCGCCAGCAGGCTAGGGGGGGTGACTGAAGCTTTCTTT. Translating gives CASRLGGVTEAFF. The chain combines TRBV10-1 with TRBJ1-1; D may be TRBD1 (6 bases). Germline CDR1 and CDR2: WNHNN and SYGVQD (reference sequence). Trimming cost V 6 bases and J 5 bases, with 13 bases left between them. This CDR3 has 13 residues.

Here the CDR3 DNA reads TGTGCCAGCAGTTCCCGGGACAGGGAAATTGATGGCAATCAGCCCCAGCATTTT. Amino acid sequence: CASSSRDREIDGNQPQHF. This chain joins TRBV28 and TRBJ1-5; 9 positions agree with TRBD1. CDR1 and CDR2 from the germline V gene are MDHEN and SYDVKM. Trimming cost V 4 bases and J 2 bases; bases outside gene matches: 12. CDR3 length: 18 residues.

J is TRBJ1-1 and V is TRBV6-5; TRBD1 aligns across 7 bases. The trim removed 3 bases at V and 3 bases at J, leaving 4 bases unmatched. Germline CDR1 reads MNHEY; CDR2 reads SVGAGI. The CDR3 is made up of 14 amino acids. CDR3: CASSYDREDTEAFF. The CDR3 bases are TGTGCCAGCAGTTATGACAGGGAGGACACTGAAGCTTTCTTT.

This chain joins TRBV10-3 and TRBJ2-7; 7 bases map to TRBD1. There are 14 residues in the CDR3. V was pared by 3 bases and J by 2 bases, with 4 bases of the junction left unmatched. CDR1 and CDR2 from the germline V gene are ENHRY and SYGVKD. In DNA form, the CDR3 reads TGTGCCATCAGTGAACGACAGGGCCCCTACGAGCAGTACTTC. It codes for CAISERQGPYEQYF.

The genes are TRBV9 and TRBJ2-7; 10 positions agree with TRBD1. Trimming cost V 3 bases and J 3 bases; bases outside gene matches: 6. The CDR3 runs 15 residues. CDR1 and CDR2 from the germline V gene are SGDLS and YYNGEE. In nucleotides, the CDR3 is TGTGCCAGCAGCGAGGGGACAGGGGAAGTCTACGAGCAGTACTTC. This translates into CASSEGTGEVYEQYF.

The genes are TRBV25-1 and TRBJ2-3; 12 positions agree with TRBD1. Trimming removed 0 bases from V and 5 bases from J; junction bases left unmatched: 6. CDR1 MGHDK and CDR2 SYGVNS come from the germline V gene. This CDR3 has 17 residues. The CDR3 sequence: CASSEYSGTGGLDTQYF. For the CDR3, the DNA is TGTGCCAGCAGTGAATATTCCGGGACAGGGGGCTTAGATACGCAGTATTTT.

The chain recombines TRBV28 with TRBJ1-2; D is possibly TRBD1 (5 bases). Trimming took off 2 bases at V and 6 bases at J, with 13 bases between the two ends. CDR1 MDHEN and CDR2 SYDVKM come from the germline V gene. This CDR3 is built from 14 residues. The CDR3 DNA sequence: TGTGCCAGCAGTTTACCGGGGGTAGTGGATGGCTACACCTTC. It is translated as CASSLPGVVDGYTF.

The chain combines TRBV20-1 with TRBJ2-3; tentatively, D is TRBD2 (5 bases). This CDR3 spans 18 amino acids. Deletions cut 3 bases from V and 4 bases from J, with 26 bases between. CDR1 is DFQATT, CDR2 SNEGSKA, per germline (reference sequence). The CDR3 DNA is TGCAGTGCTAGTGAGGTAGGATACCTAGCACTACCCTCAGATACGCAGTATTTT. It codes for CSASEVGYLALPSDTQYF.